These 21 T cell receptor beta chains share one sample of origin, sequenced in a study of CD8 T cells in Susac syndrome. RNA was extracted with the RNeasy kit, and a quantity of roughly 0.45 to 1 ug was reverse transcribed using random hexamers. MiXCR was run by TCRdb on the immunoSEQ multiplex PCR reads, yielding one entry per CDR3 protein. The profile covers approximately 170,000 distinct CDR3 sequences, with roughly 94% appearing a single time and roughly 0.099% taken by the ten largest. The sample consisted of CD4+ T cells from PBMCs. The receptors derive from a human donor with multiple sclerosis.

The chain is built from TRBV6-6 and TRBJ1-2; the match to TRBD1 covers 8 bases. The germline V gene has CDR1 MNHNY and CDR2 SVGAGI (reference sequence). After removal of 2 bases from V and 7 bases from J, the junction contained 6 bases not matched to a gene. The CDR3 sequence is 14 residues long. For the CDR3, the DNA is TGTGCCAGCAGTTACGTGGACAGGGTGGGTGGCTACACCTTC. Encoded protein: CASSYVDRVGGYTF.

CDR3 loop: CATSRTSTTGELFF. The CDR3 DNA is TGTGCCACCAGCAGGACCTCCACAACCGGGGAGCTGTTTTTT. The V gene is TRBV15, the J gene TRBJ2-2; no definite D call. V was trimmed by 3 bases and J by 5 bases, leaving 10 bases between them. Germline CDR1 LNHNV, CDR2 YYDKDF (reference sequence). CDR3 length equals 14 residues.

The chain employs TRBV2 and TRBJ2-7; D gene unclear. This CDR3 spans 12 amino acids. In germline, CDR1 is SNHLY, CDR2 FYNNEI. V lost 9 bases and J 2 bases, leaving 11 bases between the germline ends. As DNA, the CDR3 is TGTGCCAGGTTCCCAGTGACCTACGAGCAGTACTTC. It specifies CARFPVTYEQYF.

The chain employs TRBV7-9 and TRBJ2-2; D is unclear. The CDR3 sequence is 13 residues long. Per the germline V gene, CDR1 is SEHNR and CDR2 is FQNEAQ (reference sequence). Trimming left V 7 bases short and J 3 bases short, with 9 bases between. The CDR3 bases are TGTGCCAGCATCCCACTTTACACCGGGGAGCTGTTTTTT. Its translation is CASIPLYTGELFF.

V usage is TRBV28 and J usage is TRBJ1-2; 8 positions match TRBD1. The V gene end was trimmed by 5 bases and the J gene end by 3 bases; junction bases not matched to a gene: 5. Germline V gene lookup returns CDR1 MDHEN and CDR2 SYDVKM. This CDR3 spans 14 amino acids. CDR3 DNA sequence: TGTGCCAGCAGTCCCTCACAGGGGGACTATGGCTACACCTTC. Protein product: CASSPSQGDYGYTF.

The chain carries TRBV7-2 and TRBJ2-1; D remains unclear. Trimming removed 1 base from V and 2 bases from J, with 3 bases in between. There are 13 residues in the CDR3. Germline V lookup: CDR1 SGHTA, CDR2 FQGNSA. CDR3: CASSLVPYNEQFF. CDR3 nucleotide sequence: TGTGCCAGCAGCTTAGTCCCCTACAATGAGCAGTTCTTC. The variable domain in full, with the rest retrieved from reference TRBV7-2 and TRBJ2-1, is GAGVSQSPSNKVTEKGKDVELRCDPISGHTALYWYRQSLGQGLEFLIYFQGNSAPDKSGLPSDRFSAERTGGSVSTLTIQRTQQEDSAVYLCASSLVPYNEQFFGPGTRLTVL.

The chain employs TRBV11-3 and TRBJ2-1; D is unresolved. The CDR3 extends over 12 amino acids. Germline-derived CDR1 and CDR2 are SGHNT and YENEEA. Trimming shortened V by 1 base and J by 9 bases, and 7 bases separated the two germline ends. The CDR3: CASSLGVGEQFF. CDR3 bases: TGTGCCAGCAGCTTAGGGGTCGGTGAGCAGTTCTTC.

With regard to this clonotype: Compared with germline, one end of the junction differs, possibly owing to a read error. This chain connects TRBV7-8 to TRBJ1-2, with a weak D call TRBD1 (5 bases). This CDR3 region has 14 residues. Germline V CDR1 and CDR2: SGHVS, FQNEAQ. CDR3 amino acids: CASRLGRGGYGYTF. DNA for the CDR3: TGTGCCAGCAGATTAGGAAGGGGCGGCTATGGCTACACCTTC.

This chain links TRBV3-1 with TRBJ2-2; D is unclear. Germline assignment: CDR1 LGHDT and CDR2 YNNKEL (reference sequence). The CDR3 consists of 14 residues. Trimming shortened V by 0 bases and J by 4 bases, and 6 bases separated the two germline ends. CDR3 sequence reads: CASSQDPSTGELFF. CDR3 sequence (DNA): TGTGCCAGCAGCCAAGATCCGTCCACCGGGGAGCTGTTTTTT.

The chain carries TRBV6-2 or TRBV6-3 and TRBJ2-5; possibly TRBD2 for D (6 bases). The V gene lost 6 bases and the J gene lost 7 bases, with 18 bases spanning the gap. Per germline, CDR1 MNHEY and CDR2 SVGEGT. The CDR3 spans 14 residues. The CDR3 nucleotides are TGTGCCAGCAGGCCTTCGGGAGTATTTGGGACCCAGTACTTC. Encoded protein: CASRPSGVFGTQYF.

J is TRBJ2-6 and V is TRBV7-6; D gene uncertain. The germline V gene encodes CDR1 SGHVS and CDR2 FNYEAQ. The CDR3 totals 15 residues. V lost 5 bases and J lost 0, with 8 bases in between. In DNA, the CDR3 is TGTGCCAGCAGCCGCCGGAGCTCTGGGGCCAACGTCCTGACTTTC. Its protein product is CASSRRSSGANVLTF.

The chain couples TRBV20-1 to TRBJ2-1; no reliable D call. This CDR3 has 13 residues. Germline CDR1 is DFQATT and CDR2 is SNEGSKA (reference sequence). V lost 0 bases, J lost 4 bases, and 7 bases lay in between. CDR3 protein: CSARDSLYNEQFF. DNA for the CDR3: TGCAGTGCTAGAGACTCCCTATACAATGAGCAGTTCTTC.

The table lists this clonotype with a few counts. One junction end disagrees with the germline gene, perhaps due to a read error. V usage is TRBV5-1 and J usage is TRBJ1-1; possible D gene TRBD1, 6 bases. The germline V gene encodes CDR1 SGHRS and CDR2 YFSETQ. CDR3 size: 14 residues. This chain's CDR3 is CASSPDRMNTEAFF. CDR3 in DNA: TGTGCCAGCAGCCCTGACAGGATGAACACTGAAGCTTTCTTT.

The CDR3 spells CASSSRGRDTEAFF. CDR3 nucleotides: TGTGCCAGCAGTTCCCGGGGGAGGGACACTGAAGCTTTCTTT. The chain couples TRBV6-5 to TRBJ1-1, with D maybe TRBD1 (5 bases). The V gene's germline CDR1 is MNHEY and CDR2 SVGAGI. The CDR3 has 14 amino acids. Between the trimmed V and J ends, which lost 4 bases and 3 bases, there was a span of 12 bases.

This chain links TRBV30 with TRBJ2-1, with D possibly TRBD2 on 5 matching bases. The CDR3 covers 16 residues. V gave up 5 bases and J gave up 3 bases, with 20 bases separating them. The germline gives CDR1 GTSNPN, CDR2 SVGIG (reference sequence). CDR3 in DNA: TGTGCCTGGGCCCCGTCATGGACTCGGCACTACAATGAGCAGTTCTTC. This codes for CAWAPSWTRHYNEQFF.

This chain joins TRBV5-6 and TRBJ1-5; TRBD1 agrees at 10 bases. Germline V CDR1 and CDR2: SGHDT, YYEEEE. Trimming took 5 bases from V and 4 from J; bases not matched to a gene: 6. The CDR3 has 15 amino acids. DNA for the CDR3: TGTGCCAGCAGAAGATGGACAGGGGGTAATCAGCCCCAGCATTTT. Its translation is CASRRWTGGNQPQHF.

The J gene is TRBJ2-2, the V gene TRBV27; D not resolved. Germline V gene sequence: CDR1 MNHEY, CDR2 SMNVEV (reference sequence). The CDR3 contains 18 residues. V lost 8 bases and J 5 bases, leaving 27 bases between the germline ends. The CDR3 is CASLDPIGIGVGTGELFF. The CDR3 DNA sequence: TGTGCCAGCCTGGATCCGATCGGTATCGGTGTGGGTACCGGGGAGCTGTTTTTT.

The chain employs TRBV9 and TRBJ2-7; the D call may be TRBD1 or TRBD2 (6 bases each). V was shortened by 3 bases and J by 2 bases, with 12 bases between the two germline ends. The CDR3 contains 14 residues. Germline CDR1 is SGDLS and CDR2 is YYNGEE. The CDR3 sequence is CASSGDRGPYEQYF. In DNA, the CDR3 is TGTGCCAGCAGCGGAGACCGGGGGCCCTACGAGCAGTACTTC.

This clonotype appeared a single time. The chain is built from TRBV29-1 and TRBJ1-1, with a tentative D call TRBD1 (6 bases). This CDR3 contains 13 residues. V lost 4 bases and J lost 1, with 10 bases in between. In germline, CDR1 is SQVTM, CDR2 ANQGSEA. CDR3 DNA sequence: TGCAGCGTTGTCAGGGGCGAGAACACTGAAGCTTTCTTT. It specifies CSVVRGENTEAFF.

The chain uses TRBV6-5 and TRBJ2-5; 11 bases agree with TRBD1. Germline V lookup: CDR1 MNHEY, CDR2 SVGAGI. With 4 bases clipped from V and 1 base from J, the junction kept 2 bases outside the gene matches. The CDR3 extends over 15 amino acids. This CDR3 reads CASSWDRGSQETQYF. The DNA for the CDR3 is TGTGCCAGCAGTTGGGACAGGGGGAGCCAAGAGACCCAGTACTTC.

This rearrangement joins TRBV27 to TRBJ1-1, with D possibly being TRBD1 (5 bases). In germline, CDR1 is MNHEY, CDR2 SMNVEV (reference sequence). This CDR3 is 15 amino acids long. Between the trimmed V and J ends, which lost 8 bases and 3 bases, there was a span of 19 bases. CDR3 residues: CASGLPGLWDTEAFF. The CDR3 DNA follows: TGTGCCAGCGGCTTACCGGGGCTATGGGACACTGAAGCTTTCTTT.